The present T cell receptor (beta chain) was sequenced within a study of blood T cells in healthy people across ages. Study conclusions and caveats: The CMV status of each donor remained undetermined, and this could have confounded shifts in expanded clonotypes. PBMC samples, being unsorted, prevented any conclusive comparison of naive and antigen-experienced cells.

V lost 1 base, J lost 0 bases, and 3 bases stayed unmatched. This CDR3 spans 16 amino acids. Looked up from germline, CDR1 is KGHDR and CDR2 is SFDVKD. The second PCR ran roughly 6 to 11 cycles with a sample-barcoded 5' primer and J-beta primers. TCRdb reanalysed the 5' RACE reads using MiXCR and keeps one entry per CDR3 protein. The sample lists about 670,000 distinct CDR3 sequences, approximately 40% occurring once. A remark on this clonotype: The target antigen is unknown.

The chain joins TRBV24-1 to TRBJ2-3, with 7 bases that match TRBD2. The TCR was taken from an elderly man in good health. The sequencing input was blood. CDR3 region: CATSDLAGPSTDTQYF. The CDR3 coding sequence is TGTGCCACCAGTGATTTAGCGGGGCCGAGCACAGATACGCAGTATTTT.